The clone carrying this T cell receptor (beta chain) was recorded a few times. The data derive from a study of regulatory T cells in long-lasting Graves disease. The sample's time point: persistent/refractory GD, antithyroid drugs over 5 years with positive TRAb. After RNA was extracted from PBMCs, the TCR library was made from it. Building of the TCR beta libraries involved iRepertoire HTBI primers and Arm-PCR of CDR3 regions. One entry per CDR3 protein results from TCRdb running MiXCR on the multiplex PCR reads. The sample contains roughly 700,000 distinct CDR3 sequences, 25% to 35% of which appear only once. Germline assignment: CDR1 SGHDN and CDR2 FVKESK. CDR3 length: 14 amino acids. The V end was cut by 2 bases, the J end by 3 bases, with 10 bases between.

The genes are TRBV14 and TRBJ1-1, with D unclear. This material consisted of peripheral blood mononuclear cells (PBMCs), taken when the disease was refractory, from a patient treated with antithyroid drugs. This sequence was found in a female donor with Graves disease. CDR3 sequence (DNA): TGTGCCAGCAGCCAACTGGGGTGGGACACTGAAGCTTTCTTT. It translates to CASSQLGWDTEAFF.